The clone carrying this T cell receptor beta chain has just a few counts. Its antigen is not identified. These data are taken from a study of human T cells and chemical hapten exposure. Study-wide points: Relative to controls, expanded TCRs formed significantly more large CDR3 similarity clusters.

The CDR3 is 15 residues long. CDR1 is SGHAT, CDR2 FQNNGV, per germline. The trim removed 6 bases at V and 8 bases at J, leaving 12 bases unmatched. Each CDR3 protein is one row after TCRdb ran MiXCR on the RACE reads. The data contain under 200,000 distinct CDR3 sequences, about 15% of them singletons. The time point here: patch test 1, 2 weeks after DPC sensitization. Described treatment: therapeutic diphenylcyclopropenone sensitization with weekly scalp DPC. The TCR originated in a woman younger than 45 with alopecia areata. Some clones in this sample may be carry-over from other donors' samples. The sequencing here drew on whole blood, taken in connection with sensitization to the hapten diphenylcyclopropenone (DPC). The J gene is TRBJ2-2, the V gene TRBV11-2, with 7 bases fitting TRBD2. Here the CDR3 reads CASSELADLLGELFF. CDR3 DNA sequence: TGTGCCAGCAGTGAGCTAGCGGATCTACTTGGGGAGCTGTTTTTT. Based on the CDR3 plus reference TRBV11-2 and TRBJ2-2, the full variable domain is EAGVAQSPRYKIIEKRQSVAFWCNPISGHATLYWYQQILGQGPKLLIQFQNNGVVDDSQLPKDRFSAERLKGVDSTLKIQPAKLEDSAVYLCASSELADLLGELFFGEGSRLTVL.